The TCR beta chain described here comes from a study of T cells in Graves' hyperthyroidism and ophthalmopathy. Overall study results and limits: Blood also showed most of the thyroid clonotypes that were expanded above 0.001.

As to this clonotype: Its antigen is as yet unknown.

RNA transcripts served as the template for amplifying TCR beta CDR3 regions. The HTBI primer set was used in a first-round RT-PCR of the TCR CDR3. MiXCR, applied by TCRdb to the multiplex PCR reads, yields one record per CDR3 protein. The table records hundreds of thousands of distinct CDR3 sequences, approximately 15% of them present only once. J gave up 7 bases and V 6 bases, and 2 bases lay outside the gene matches. CDR1 and CDR2 (germline): SEHNR, FQNEAQ (reference sequence). This CDR3 is 14 amino acids long. Specimen: blood. This sequence originates from a woman between 18 and 29 years old with Graves' hyperthyroidism. The chain recombines TRBV7-9 with TRBJ2-2; 13 nucleotides agree with TRBD2. CDR3 in amino acids: CASSRTSGSGELFF. CDR3 coding DNA: TGTGCCAGCAGTCGGACTAGCGGGAGCGGGGAGCTGTTTTTT.